The 17 T cell receptor beta chains presented below share a single source sample, sequenced in a study of regulatory T cells in long-lasting Graves disease. The time point was: persistent/refractory GD, antithyroid drugs over 5 years with positive TRAb. RNA isolated from PBMCs was used to make the TCR library. To make TCR beta libraries, researchers used iRepertoire HTBI primers and Arm-PCR of CDR3 regions. From the multiplex PCR reads, TCRdb called clonotypes with MiXCR, one entry per CDR3 protein. The sample shows hundreds of thousands of distinct CDR3 sequences, 20% to 25% of them seen only once. Source: peripheral blood mononuclear cells (PBMCs), taken when the disease was refractory, from a patient treated with antithyroid drugs. The receptor set was obtained from a female donor with Graves disease.

This chain uses TRBV5-6 with TRBJ1-1; D uncertain. This CDR3 has 16 amino acids. V was shortened by 2 bases and J by 2 bases, with 16 bases between the two germline ends. The germline CDR1 and CDR2 sequences are SGHDT and YYEEEE. CDR3 in DNA: TGTGCCAGCAGCTTTGCGTACCGCGATTCAAACACTGAAGCTTTCTTT. Amino acids: CASSFAYRDSNTEAFF.

This clonotype was seen more than once but under ten times. The V call is TRBV3-1, the J call TRBJ1-1; tentatively, D is TRBD1 (5 bases). The CDR3 is made up of 15 amino acids. V dropped 1 base and J dropped 1 base, with 10 bases sitting between them. The germline CDR1 and CDR2 sequences are LGHDT and YNNKEL (reference sequence). This chain's CDR3 is CASSQAHGANTEAFF. The CDR3 bases are TGTGCCAGCAGCCAAGCCCACGGGGCGAACACTGAAGCTTTCTTT.

The chain recombines TRBV6-1 with TRBJ2-7; weak D call: TRBD1 (6 bases). The CDR3 is made up of 11 amino acids. Trimming left V 7 bases short and J 6 bases short, with 10 bases between. Germline CDR1 reads MNHNS; CDR2 reads SASEGT. CDR3 DNA: TGTGCCAGCACACAGGGAGTCGAGCAGTACTTC. Its translation is CASTQGVEQYF.

V is TRBV7-2 and J is TRBJ1-5; D remains unclear. The V gene lost 1 base and the J gene lost 3 bases, with 10 bases spanning the gap. The CDR3 length is 15 residues. Per the germline V gene, CDR1 is SGHTA and CDR2 is FQGNSA. DNA of the CDR3: TGTGCCAGCAGCTTAGTGGACGAGTACAATCAGCCCCAGCATTTT. Translated: CASSLVDEYNQPQHF.

There are many counts of this clonotype. The CDR3 sequence is CASRTMGQETQYF. CDR3 bases: TGTGCCAGCAGAACAATGGGTCAAGAGACCCAGTACTTC. This chain links TRBV12-3 or TRBV12-4 with TRBJ2-5, with D hard to call. V lost 6 bases and J 2 bases, leaving 10 bases between the germline ends. CDR3 length: 13 residues.

J is TRBJ2-1 and V is TRBV28; D possibly corresponds to TRBD2 (7 bases). V lost 10 bases and J lost 5, with 27 bases in between. The CDR3 runs to 17 residues. CDR1 and CDR2 from the germline V gene are MDHEN and SYDVKM. CDR3 DNA: TGTGCCACCAGCCCCCAAAGACTAGCCAGGGGAGACAATGAGCAGTTCTTC. Translated: CATSPQRLARGDNEQFF.

In its sample, this clonotype was seen a few times. This rearrangement joins TRBV13 to TRBJ1-1, with D tentatively TRBD1 (5 bases). Trimming pared 1 base from V and 0 bases from J, leaving 18 bases between. CDR1 and CDR2 from the germline V gene are PRHDT and FYEKMQ (reference sequence). The CDR3 is 18 amino acids. This CDR3 reads CASSLEAGHSLMNTEAFF. The CDR3 nucleotides read TGTGCCAGCAGCTTAGAGGCGGGGCACTCCCTCATGAACACTGAAGCTTTCTTT.

This clonotype has ten or more counts. The J gene is TRBJ1-2, the V gene TRBV7-2; possible D gene TRBD1, 6 bases. The CDR3 loop spans 14 amino acids. CDR1 SGHTA and CDR2 FQGNSA come from the germline V gene. V was trimmed by 6 bases and J by 4 bases, leaving 15 bases between them. The CDR3 loop reads CASRGRQGSYGYTF. DNA of the CDR3: TGTGCCAGCAGGGGGAGGCAGGGGTCCTATGGCTACACCTTC.

The chain links TRBV3-1 to TRBJ2-7, with D hard to call. Germline V gives CDR1 LGHDT, CDR2 YNNKEL (reference sequence). Trimming removed 0 bases at V and 6 bases at J, with 9 bases between. The CDR3 is made up of 13 amino acids. The CDR3 spells CASSQDYESEQYF. CDR3 DNA: TGTGCCAGCAGCCAAGATTATGAGAGCGAGCAGTACTTC.

This clonotype was observed a handful of times. The rearrangement links TRBV5-1 to TRBJ1-4, with 8 bases identical to TRBD1. CDR1 is SGHRS and CDR2 is YFSETQ in the germline V gene. Trimming at V came to 2 bases and at J to 7 bases, leaving 4 bases not matched to a gene. The CDR3 runs 14 residues. CDR3 sequence reads: CASSFQGAGEKLFF. DNA of the CDR3: TGCGCCAGCAGCTTCCAGGGGGCTGGTGAAAAACTGTTTTTT. Complete variable domain (other parts from reference TRBV5-1 and TRBJ1-4): KAGVTQTPRYLIKTRGQQVTLSCSPISGHRSVSWYQQTPGQGLQFLFEYFSETQRNKGNFPGRFSGRQFSNSRSEMNVSTLELGDSALYLCASSFQGAGEKLFFGSGTQLSVL.

This chain connects TRBV29-1 to TRBJ1-1; 9 positions match TRBD1. The CDR3 runs 12 residues. Germline V gives CDR1 SQVTM, CDR2 ANQGSEA. J lost 3 bases, V lost 7 bases, and 3 bases had no gene match. DNA for the CDR3: TGCAGCGGGGGACAGGGACACACTGAAGCTTTCTTT. Amino acid sequence: CSGGQGHTEAFF.

This clonotype was seen a handful of times. One end of the junction varies from germline; a read error may be responsible. The chain uses TRBV28 and TRBJ2-2, with D possibly being TRBD1 (6 bases). This CDR3 spans 15 amino acids. Germline V gene sequence: CDR1 MDHEN, CDR2 SYDVKM. The CDR3 here is CAGSFRGFNTGELFF. CDR3 nucleotides: TGTGCCGGCAGTTTCAGGGGTTTTAACACCGGGGAGCTGTTTTTT.

This clonotype was found a few times. J is TRBJ1-2 and V is TRBV7-9, with 7 bases fitting TRBD1. The CDR3 totals 17 residues. With 4 bases clipped from V and 5 bases from J, the junction kept 16 bases outside the gene matches. Looked up from germline, CDR1 is SEHNR and CDR2 is FQNEAQ (reference sequence). CDR3 bases: TGTGCCAGCAGCTCACGGGACAGACGGCTTGGTTGGTATGGCTACACCTTC. As protein: CASSSRDRRLGWYGYTF.

This clonotype showed up many times. This sequence joins TRBV12-5 and TRBJ1-1; D is undetermined. Trimming took 6 bases from V and 1 from J, leaving 12 bases between them. The CDR3 is 14 amino acids. Germline V gene sequence: CDR1 LGHNT, CDR2 FRNRAP. The CDR3, as DNA: TGTGCTAGTGGCCTCGGGGTTGGGAACACTGAAGCTTTCTTT. Encoded protein: CASGLGVGNTEAFF.

This clonotype was picked up a small number of times. The chain employs TRBV20-1 and TRBJ1-5, with 7 bases aligning to TRBD1. The CDR3 loop spans 14 amino acids. Trimming at V came to 3 bases and at J to 5 bases, leaving 7 bases not matched to a gene. Per the germline V gene, CDR1 is DFQATT and CDR2 is SNEGSKA (reference sequence). The DNA for the CDR3 is TGCAGTGCTAGGGGGACAGTCGTGGATCAGCCCCAGCATTTT. Translating it yields CSARGTVVDQPQHF.

This clonotype was detected a few times. The chain carries TRBV15 and TRBJ2-2; 7 nucleotides line up with TRBD1. This CDR3 is 18 amino acids long. V dropped 5 bases and J dropped 4; count of bases not matched to a gene: 16. Looked up from germline, CDR1 is LNHNV and CDR2 is YYDKDF (reference sequence). This chain's CDR3 is CATSGDRWLLPSTGELFF. The CDR3 region has the DNA TGTGCCACCAGCGGGGACAGATGGTTACTCCCGAGCACCGGGGAGCTGTTTTTT.

This clonotype was found many times. The J gene is TRBJ2-5, the V gene TRBV28; D gene ambiguous. The CDR3 covers 14 residues. V lost 1 base to trimming and J lost 2 bases, with 8 bases between them. Looked up from germline, CDR1 is MDHEN and CDR2 is SYDVKM. CDR3: CASSLFLGQETQYF. For the CDR3, the DNA is TGTGCCAGCAGTTTATTTTTGGGACAAGAGACCCAGTACTTC.